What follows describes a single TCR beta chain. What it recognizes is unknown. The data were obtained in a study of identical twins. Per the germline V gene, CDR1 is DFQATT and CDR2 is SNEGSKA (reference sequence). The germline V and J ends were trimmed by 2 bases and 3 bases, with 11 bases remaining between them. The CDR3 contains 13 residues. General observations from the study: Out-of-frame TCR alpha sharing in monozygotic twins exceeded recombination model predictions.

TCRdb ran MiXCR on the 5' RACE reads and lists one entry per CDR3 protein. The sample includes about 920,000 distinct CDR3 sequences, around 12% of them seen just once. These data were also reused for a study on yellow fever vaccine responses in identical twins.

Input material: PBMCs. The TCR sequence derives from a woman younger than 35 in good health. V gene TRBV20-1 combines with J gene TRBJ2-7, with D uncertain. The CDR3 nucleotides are TGCAGTGCTAGACGTCAGGCAAACTACGAGCAGTACTTC. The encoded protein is CSARRQANYEQYF.